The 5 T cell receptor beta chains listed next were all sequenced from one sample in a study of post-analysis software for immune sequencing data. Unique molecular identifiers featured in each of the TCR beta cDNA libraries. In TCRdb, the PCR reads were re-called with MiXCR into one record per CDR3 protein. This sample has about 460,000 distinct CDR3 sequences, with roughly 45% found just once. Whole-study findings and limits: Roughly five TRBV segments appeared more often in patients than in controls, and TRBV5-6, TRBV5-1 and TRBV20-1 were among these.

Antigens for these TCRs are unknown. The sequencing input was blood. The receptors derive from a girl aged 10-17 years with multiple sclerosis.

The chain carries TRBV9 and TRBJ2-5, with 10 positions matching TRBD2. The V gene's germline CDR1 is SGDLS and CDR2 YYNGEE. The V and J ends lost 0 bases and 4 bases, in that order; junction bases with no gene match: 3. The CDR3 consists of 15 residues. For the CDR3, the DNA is TGTGCCAGCAGCGTAGGGGTAGCGGGGGGAGAGACCCAGTACTTC. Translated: CASSVGVAGGETQYF.

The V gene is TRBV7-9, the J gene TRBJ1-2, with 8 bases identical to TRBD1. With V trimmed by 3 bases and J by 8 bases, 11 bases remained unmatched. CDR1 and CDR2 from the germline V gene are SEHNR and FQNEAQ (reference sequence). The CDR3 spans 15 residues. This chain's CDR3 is CASSLTGVPHLGYTF. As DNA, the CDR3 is TGTGCCAGCAGCTTGACAGGGGTCCCTCATTTGGGCTACACCTTC.

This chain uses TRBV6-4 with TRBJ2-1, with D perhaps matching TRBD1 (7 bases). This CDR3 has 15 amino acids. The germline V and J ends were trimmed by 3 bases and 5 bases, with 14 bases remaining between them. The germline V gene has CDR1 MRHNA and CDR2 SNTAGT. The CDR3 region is CASSEQSRGDNEQFF. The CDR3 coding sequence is TGTGCCAGCAGTGAACAGTCCAGGGGGGACAATGAGCAGTTCTTC.

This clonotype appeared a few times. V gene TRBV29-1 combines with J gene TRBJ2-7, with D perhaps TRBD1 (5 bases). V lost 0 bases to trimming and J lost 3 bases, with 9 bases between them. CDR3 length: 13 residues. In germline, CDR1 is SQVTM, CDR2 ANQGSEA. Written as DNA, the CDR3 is TGCAGCGTTGAAGACCAGGGAAGCTACGAGCAGTACTTC. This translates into CSVEDQGSYEQYF.

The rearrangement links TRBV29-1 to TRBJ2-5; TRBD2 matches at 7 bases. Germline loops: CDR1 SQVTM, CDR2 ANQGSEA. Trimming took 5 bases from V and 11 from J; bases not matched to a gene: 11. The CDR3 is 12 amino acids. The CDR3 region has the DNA TGCAGCGTTTGGGCGGGAGTTAATGAGCAGTACTTC. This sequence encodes CSVWAGVNEQYF.